This T cell receptor (beta chain) comes out of a study of cytomegalovirus exposure and HLA in healthy donors. Whole-study results and caveats: Generally TCR sequences proved uncommon, though certain public TCRs appeared in numerous donors.

Sequencing was performed with immunoSEQ multiplex PCR; in TCRdb, only in-frame clones are kept and a portion is missing. The sample records 150,000 to 200,000 clones, 75% to 90% being singletons. Trimming removed 11 bases at V and 1 base at J, with 18 bases between. Germline assignment: CDR1 MNHNS and CDR2 SASEGT. The length of the CDR3 is 14 residues. This clone has a single count. Antigen unknown. The receptor was isolated from a woman aged 18-35 years in good health and CMV-seronegative. The rearrangement joins TRBV6-1 to TRBJ2-7, with TRBD1 as a possible D gene (6 bases). The specimen was PBMCs. CDR3 DNA: TGTGCCGTATCGCAGACAGGAAGATCCTACGAGCAGTACTTC. It translates to CAVSQTGRSYEQYF.